This TCR beta chain was identified in a study of T cell changes during pregnancy in multiple sclerosis. The CDR3 has 15 amino acids. V shed 7 bases and J shed 4 bases, with 17 bases lying between them. The germline V gene has CDR1 SNHLY and CDR2 FYNNEI. Sequencing was performed with immunoSEQ multiplex PCR; in TCRdb, only in-frame clones are kept and a portion is missing. This sample yields about 60,000 clones, of which approximately 92% are seen a single time; about 0.93% belongs to the top ten. The starting material was peripheral blood, obtained in the first trimester of pregnancy. This clonotype was obtained from a female donor with multiple sclerosis, enrolled in a pregnancy study. The genes are TRBV2 and TRBJ1-3; D remains unclear. The CDR3 protein is CASKPSTPGGNTIYF. The CDR3 DNA reads as TGTGCCAGCAAACCTTCGACACCCGGAGGAAACACCATATATTTT.